The rows below give T cell receptor beta chains drawn from one sample of a study of blood T cell repertoires in COVID-19. Method: immunoSEQ multiplex PCR; TCRdb's copy keeps in-frame clones and lacks some. The repertoire holds 200,000 to 250,000 clones, approximately 80% seen once, with roughly 7% in the top ten. Input material: peripheral blood. These TCRs come from a woman aged 45-60 years with acute or convalescent COVID-19. CDR3s include the opening cysteine and the closing phenylalanine or tryptophan. Fields, in order: clone size, D gene, V gene, J gene, CDR3 protein, CDR3 DNA. The D gene is left open where the match is weak. Expanded clones get a size class; other rows say once, few or many, or leave the size out.

-,TRBD1,TRBV28,TRBJ2-4,CASRKDRGQLSIAKNIQYF,TGTGCCAGCAGAAAAGACAGGGGGCAGCTCTCAATAGCCAAAAACATTCAGTACTTC
few,TRBD1,TRBV4-3,TRBJ1-4,CASSHTGTGIEKLFF,TGCGCCAGCAGCCACACCGGGACAGGGATTGAAAAACTGTTTTTT
-,-,TRBV7-2,TRBJ1-6,CASSLAGGLGSPLHF,TGTGCCAGCAGCTTAGCTGGGGGGTTGGGCTCACCCCTCCACTTT
-,-,TRBV4-1,TRBJ1-5,CASSQRKGSNQPQHF,TGCGCCAGCAGCCAACGCAAGGGGAGCAATCAGCCCCAGCATTTT
-,-,TRBV3-1/TRBV3-2,TRBJ2-1,CASSQEPTPGNEQFF,TGTGCCAGCAGCCAAGAACCGACCCCGGGCAATGAGCAGTTCTTC
once,-,TRBV4-1,TRBJ2-2,CASRLQGSNTGELFF,TGCGCCAGCAGACTACAGGGTTCGAACACCGGGGAGCTGTTTTTT
-,TRBD2,TRBV7-9,TRBJ2-1,CASSLERTSGREFF,TGTGCCAGCAGCTTAGAAAGGACTAGCGGGAGGGAGTTCTTC
-,-,TRBV7-2,TRBJ1-5,CASSYLGAVSNQPQHF,TGTGCCAGCAGCTACCTTGGGGCAGTTAGCAATCAGCCCCAGCATTTT
-,-,TRBV5-1,TRBJ2-3,CASKRTATGTDTQYF,TGCGCCAGCAAGCGGACCGCGACTGGCACAGATACGCAGTATTTT
-,TRBD2,TRBV5-1,TRBJ2-1,CASSFRTSGVGQQFF,TGCGCCAGCAGCTTCCGGACTAGCGGGGTAGGTCAGCAGTTCTTC
-,TRBD2,TRBV6-2/TRBV6-3,TRBJ2-3,CASSWSGVITDTQYF,TGTGCCAGCAGCTGGAGCGGGGTCATCACAGATACGCAGTATTTT
-,-,TRBV2,TRBJ1-5,CASSGTLNQPQHF,TGTGCCAGCAGTGGGACACTGAATCAGCCCCAGCATTTT
-,-,TRBV4-2,TRBJ2-5,CASSQVSGLSQETQYF,TGTGCCAGCAGCCAAGTGTCGGGACTGTCCCAAGAGACCCAGTACTTC
-,TRBD2,TRBV3-1/TRBV3-2,TRBJ2-3,CASSLLTQLAGSTDTQYF,TGTGCCAGCAGCCTACTAACGCAACTAGCGGGGAGCACAGATACGCAGTATTTT
-,-,TRBV28,TRBJ1-5,CASSPEGTPSNQPQHF,TGTGCCAGCAGTCCAGAAGGGACACCTAGCAATCAGCCCCAGCATTTT
-,-,TRBV28,TRBJ2-5,CASSPLLGETQYF,TGTGCCAGCAGTCCGCTGCTCGGAGAGACCCAGTACTTC
-,-,TRBV24-1,TRBJ1-1,CATSDLLGGEAFF,TGTGCCACCAGTGATTTGCTAGGCGGTGAAGCTTTCTTT
-,TRBD1,TRBV6-1,TRBJ1-3,CASSETGGGNTIYF,TGTGCCAGCAGTGAGACAGGGGGAGGAAACACCATATATTTT
-,-,TRBV7-7,TRBJ2-2,CASSLLASPNTGELFF,TGTGCTAGCAGCTTACTGGCTAGCCCGAACACCGGGGAGCTGTTTTTT
-,-,TRBV28,TRBJ1-3,CASSWWSSAGNTIYF,TGTGCCAGCAGTTGGTGGAGTTCAGCTGGAAACACCATATATTTT
few,TRBD2,TRBV28,TRBJ2-5,CASSFGGRETQYF,TGTGCCAGCAGTTTTGGCGGGAGGGAGACCCAGTACTTC
-,TRBD2,TRBV30,TRBJ2-3,CASREAGTDTQYF,TGTGCGTCGCGGGAGGCCGGCACAGATACGCAGTATTTT
-,-,TRBV5-6,TRBJ1-6,CASSFRGMSYNSPLHF,TGTGCCAGCAGCTTTCGGGGAATGTCCTATAATTCACCCCTCCACTTT
-,-,TRBV6-2/TRBV6-3,TRBJ1-1,CASSYLDRSTEAFF,TGTGCCAGCAGTTACCTCGACAGGAGCACTGAAGCTTTCTTT
-,TRBD1,TRBV15,TRBJ1-1,CATSRDPGQTEAFF,TGTGCCACCAGCAGAGATCCGGGACAGACTGAAGCTTTCTTT
once,TRBD1,TRBV15,TRBJ1-5,CATNDRVNQPQHF,TGTGCCACCAACGACAGGGTCAATCAGCCCCAGCATTTT
-,-,TRBV5-1,TRBJ1-1,CASSLDRLTNTEAFF,TGCGCCAGCAGCTTGGACAGGCTGACGAACACTGAAGCTTTCTTT
-,TRBD1,TRBV7-9,TRBJ2-2,CASSSPDRAENTGELFF,TGTGCCAGCAGCTCCCCCGACAGGGCCGAAAACACCGGGGAGCTGTTTTTT
-,TRBD2,TRBV5-1,TRBJ2-1,CASSSGLADYNEQFF,TGCGCCAGCAGCTCCGGACTAGCGGATTACAATGAGCAGTTCTTC
-,TRBD1,TRBV6-5,TRBJ1-2,CASNYRGSVYGYTF,TGTGCCAGCAACTACAGGGGGTCGGTCTATGGCTACACCTTC
-,-,TRBV4-3,TRBJ2-1,CASSQVLLSRGSPYNEQFF,TGCGCCAGCAGCCAAGTCCTACTCTCGCGGGGATCCCCCTACAATGAGCAGTTCTTC
-,TRBD1,TRBV5-1,TRBJ1-3,CASSPGGDRGPGNTIYF,TGCGCCAGCAGCCCTGGAGGTGACAGGGGGCCTGGAAACACCATATATTTT